The clone carrying this TCR beta chain appeared many times. Its antigen remains unidentified. The CDR3 is 15 residues long. The V segment lost 2 bases and the J segment 2 bases; nucleotides outside the gene matches: 4. CDR1 MDHEN and CDR2 SYDVKM come from the germline V gene. Authors' methods: CDR3 was compared across clinicopathological groups, and the resulting differences were used to build a distant-metastasis classifier for papillary thyroid cancer. From the PCR reads, TCRdb re-called clones with MiXCR. The V and J calls were determined by TCRdb, not by the authors. The table shows tens of thousands of clones, with about 30% occurring only once. Patients were all untreated before their thyroid surgery. This entry belongs to a study of metastatic and nonmetastatic thyroid tumors. Study-wide results and limits: It was reportedly found that TCR beta diversity was significantly higher in malignant thyroid tumors than in benign nodules, a difference seen in both blood and tumor samples.

This chain connects TRBV28 to TRBJ2-3, with TRBD1 matching over 7 bases. Sequences were obtained from blood. The receptor comes from a female donor with papillary thyroid cancer or a benign thyroid nodule (not recorded which). Some clones in this sample may be carry-over from other donors' samples. CDR3 sequence: CASSLGTDYTDTQYF. Here the CDR3 DNA reads TGTGCCAGCAGTTTAGGGACAGACTACACAGATACGCAGTATTTT.